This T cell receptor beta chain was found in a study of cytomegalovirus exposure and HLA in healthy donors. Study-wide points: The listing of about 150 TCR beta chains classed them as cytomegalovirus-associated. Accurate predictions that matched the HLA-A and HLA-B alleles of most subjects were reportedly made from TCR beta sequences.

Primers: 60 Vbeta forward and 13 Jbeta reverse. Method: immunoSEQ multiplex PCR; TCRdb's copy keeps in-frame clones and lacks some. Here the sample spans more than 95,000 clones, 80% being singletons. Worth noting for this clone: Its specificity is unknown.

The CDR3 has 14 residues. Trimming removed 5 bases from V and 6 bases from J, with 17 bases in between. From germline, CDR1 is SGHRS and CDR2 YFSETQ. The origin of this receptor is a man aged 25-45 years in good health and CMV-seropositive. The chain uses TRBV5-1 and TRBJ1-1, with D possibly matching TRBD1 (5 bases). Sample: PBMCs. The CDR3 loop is CASRERPARAEAFF. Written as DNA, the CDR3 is TGCGCCAGCAGGGAAAGACCCGCCAGGGCTGAAGCTTTCTTT.